The 22 T cell receptor beta chains below come from one sample, sequenced in a study of metastatic and nonmetastatic thyroid tumors. TCRdb re-clonotyped the PCR reads through MiXCR. There are 35,000 to 50,000 clones in the sample; 20% to 30% occur only once, and approximately 15% lies in the top ten. Patients were all untreated before their thyroid surgery. Sequenced material: tumor tissue. Receptors originate from a female donor with papillary thyroid cancer or a benign thyroid nodule (not recorded which). Some clones in this sample may be carry-over from other donors' samples.

This clone was observed a single time. The chain employs TRBV5-1 and TRBJ2-6, with D perhaps given as TRBD1 or TRBD2 (5 bases each). Between the trimmed V and J ends, which lost 0 bases and 1 base, there was a span of 11 bases. In germline, CDR1 is SGHRS, CDR2 YFSETQ. This CDR3 has 17 residues. The chain's CDR3 is CASSLVRGMSGANVLTF. The CDR3 region has the DNA TGCGCCAGCAGCTTGGTCCGGGGCATGTCTGGGGCCAACGTCCTGACTTTC.

Worth noting for this clone: This CDR3 is also generated by other DNA sequences in the sample. V and J are TRBV6-1 and TRBJ2-7, with 7 bases identical to TRBD2. Germline CDR1 is MNHNS and CDR2 is SASEGT. The CDR3 covers 16 residues. The V segment lost 0 bases and the J segment 7 bases; nucleotides outside the gene matches: 12. The CDR3 loop reads CASSEAGRGGPREQYF. DNA of the CDR3: TGTGCCAGCAGTGAAGCAGGGAGGGGTGGGCCGCGGGAGCAGTACTTC.

The sample holds many counts of this clone. The chain recombines TRBV5-1 with TRBJ2-2, with 7 bases lining up with TRBD2. CDR3 size: 16 residues. Per the germline V gene, CDR1 is SGHRS and CDR2 is YFSETQ. V lost 0 bases to trimming and J lost 4 bases; unmatched junction nucleotides: 6. CDR3 loop: CASSLELAEVTGELFF. The CDR3 DNA follows: TGCGCCAGCAGCTTGGAGCTAGCGGAAGTCACCGGGGAGCTGTTTTTT. Full variable domain (remainder filled in from reference TRBV5-1 and TRBJ2-2): KAGVTQTPRYLIKTRGQQVTLSCSPISGHRSVSWYQQTPGQGLQFLFEYFSETQRNKGNFPGRFSGRQFSNSRSEMNVSTLELGDSALYLCASSLELAEVTGELFFGEGSRLTVL.

This clone was recorded at least ten times. The chain employs TRBV18 and TRBJ1-2; unclear D gene. Between the trimmed V and J ends, which lost 2 bases and 0 bases, there was a span of 4 bases. From germline, CDR1 is KGHSH and CDR2 LQKENI. This CDR3 comprises 13 residues. CDR3 nucleotide sequence: TGTGCCAGCTCACCAGGCGCTAACTATGGCTACACCTTC. Translated: CASSPGANYGYTF. Looking up the rest from reference TRBV18 and TRBJ1-2 gives the full variable domain: NAGVMQNPRHLVRRRGQEARLRCSPMKGHSHVYWYRQLPEEGLKFMVYLQKENIIDESGMPKERFSAEFPKEGPSILRIQQVVRGDSAAYFCASSPGANYGYTFGSGTRLTVV.

This clone came up many times. The chain uses TRBV7-2 and TRBJ2-4; the D gene is possibly TRBD2 (5 bases). The CDR3 has 15 amino acids. The germline V gene has CDR1 SGHTA and CDR2 FQGNSA. The V end was cut by 1 base, the J end by 7 bases, with 14 bases between. The CDR3 reads CASSLGSGKGNIQYF. DNA for the CDR3: TGTGCCAGCAGCTTAGGTTCGGGGAAAGGGAACATTCAGTACTTC.

V and J are TRBV20-1 and TRBJ2-1; 14 bases map to TRBD2. V was pared by 5 bases and J by 6 bases, with 9 bases of the junction left unmatched. CDR1 and CDR2 (germline): DFQATT, SNEGSKA (reference sequence). The CDR3 consists of 16 residues. The chain's CDR3 is CSAGTGTSGSPNEQFF. As DNA, the CDR3 is TGCAGTGCTGGAACCGGGACTAGCGGGAGCCCCAATGAGCAGTTCTTC.

This clone showed up just a few times. At one end the junction does not follow the germline gene, possibly because of a read error. The rearrangement uses TRBV12-3 or TRBV12-4 and TRBJ2-1; TRBD1 might be the D (8 bases). The CDR3 loop spans 15 amino acids. The CDR3 bases are TGTGCCAGCAGCCCACAGGGGGGGACCTACAACGAGCAGTTCTTC. Translated: CASSPQGGTYNEQFF.

There are many counts of this clone. CDR3 region: CASSASPQETQYF. In DNA form, the CDR3 reads TGTGCCAGCAGCGCCTCGCCCCAAGAGACCCAGTACTTC. This chain links TRBV6-1 with TRBJ2-5; D gene uncertain. This CDR3 has 13 amino acids. The germline gives CDR1 MNHNS, CDR2 SASEGT. V was shortened by 6 bases and J by 1 base, with 9 bases between the two germline ends.

This rearrangement joins TRBV11-2 to TRBJ2-1, with 8 nucleotides matching TRBD2. This CDR3 has 15 residues. Germline assignment: CDR1 SGHAT and CDR2 FQNNGV. V trimming: 4 bases; J trimming: 2 bases; junction bases outside the gene matches: 4. The CDR3 sequence is CASSYRTSPYNEQFF. In DNA form, the CDR3 reads TGTGCCAGCAGCTACCGGACTAGCCCCTACAATGAGCAGTTCTTC.

This clone was counted only a few times. A read error may be the cause here, since a much bigger clone is one base away. Other DNA sequences in the sample encode the same CDR3. The V call is TRBV10-3, the J call TRBJ1-1; D is unresolved. The CDR3 runs 12 residues. Germline CDR1 ENHRY, CDR2 SYGVKD. CDR3 residues: CAISDRRTEAFF. The CDR3 DNA sequence: TGTGCAATCAGTGACCGTCGCACTGAAGCTTTCTTT.

A few counts support this clone. This sequence may be a read error, since a much larger clone differs from it by one base. This chain uses TRBV28 with TRBJ2-3, with TRBD2 matching 7 bases. The length of the CDR3 is 16 residues. Germline CDR1 MDHEN, CDR2 SYDVKM. J gave up 5 bases and V 1 base, and 9 bases lay outside the gene matches. The CDR3 protein is CASSLYSGCVKDTQYF. The CDR3, as DNA: TGTGCCAGCAGTTTATATAGCGGGTGTGTCAAAGATACGCAGTATTTT.

This chain joins TRBV11-2 and TRBJ1-3; no firm D call. Germline assignment: CDR1 SGHAT and CDR2 FQNNGV. This CDR3 spans 15 amino acids. V was cut by 6 bases and J by 2 bases, with 14 bases left in between. This chain's CDR3 is CASRHTNRAGNTIYF. The CDR3 DNA is TGTGCCAGCAGGCACACGAACCGGGCTGGAAACACCATATATTTT.

The chain combines TRBV11-2 with TRBJ2-7; possibly TRBD1 or TRBD2 for D (6 bases each). The germline V gene encodes CDR1 SGHAT and CDR2 FQNNGV. This CDR3 region has 19 residues. The V gene lost 1 base and the J gene lost 2 bases, with 24 bases spanning the gap. The CDR3 DNA reads as TGTGCCAGCAGCTTAGTCAGCGGGTTTGTGGGGACACCACCCTACGAGCAGTACTTC. The encoded protein is CASSLVSGFVGTPPYEQYF.

This clone was counted only a few times. The gene calls are TRBV27 and TRBJ2-1; TRBD2 agrees at 10 bases. Germline CDR1 reads MNHEY; CDR2 reads SMNVEV (reference sequence). J was trimmed by 7 bases and V by 6 bases; bases with no gene match: 9. CDR3 length: 15 amino acids. CDR3 residues: CASRGSGGAWNEQFF. As DNA, the CDR3 is TGTGCCAGCAGGGGGAGCGGGGGGGCTTGGAATGAGCAGTTCTTC.

V usage is TRBV6-2 or TRBV6-3 and J usage is TRBJ2-3, with D perhaps matching TRBD2 (5 bases). With 8 bases removed from V and 0 bases from J, the gap between germline ends came to 21 bases. The CDR3 is 17 amino acids. Germline V lookup: CDR1 MNHEY, CDR2 SVGEGT. This CDR3 reads CASSQRSYPTSTDTQYF. The CDR3 DNA sequence: TGTGCCAGCTCCCAGCGGAGCTACCCCACTAGCACAGATACGCAGTATTTT.

The rearrangement links TRBV5-1 to TRBJ2-7; TRBD1 might be the D (6 bases). The V gene's germline CDR1 is SGHRS and CDR2 YFSETQ. CDR3 length: 14 residues. V lost 6 bases to trimming and J lost 1 base, with 14 bases between them. The CDR3 loop reads CASNPPDRSYEQYF. CDR3 coding DNA: TGCGCCAGCAACCCACCTGACAGGTCCTACGAGCAGTACTTC.

As regards this clone: The junction differs from germline at one of its ends, possibly a read error. The CDR3 protein is CASIDSATNSPLHF. CDR3 nucleotides: TGTGCCAGCATTGACTCAGCGACAAATTCACCCCTCCACTTT. The chain combines TRBV6-4 with TRBJ1-6; unclear D gene. This CDR3 spans 14 amino acids. The germline CDR1 and CDR2 sequences are MRHNA and SNTAGT.

In its sample, this clone was seen many times. The rearrangement joins TRBV11-2 to TRBJ2-5; TRBD2 matches 7 bases. With V trimmed by 5 bases and J by 5 bases, 11 bases remained unmatched. The CDR3 length is 15 residues. The germline gives CDR1 SGHAT, CDR2 FQNNGV. CDR3 in amino acids: CASSLGSGAWETQYF. The CDR3 DNA reads as TGTGCCAGCAGCCTAGGAAGCGGGGCTTGGGAGACCCAGTACTTC.

In its sample, this clone was seen many times. J is TRBJ1-6 and V is TRBV5-6; D is perhaps TRBD1 (6 bases). Looked up from germline, CDR1 is SGHDT and CDR2 is YYEEEE. V was shortened by 3 bases and J by 5 bases, with 12 bases between the two germline ends. There are 15 residues in the CDR3. The CDR3 spells CASSYLGQHNSPLHF. CDR3 nucleotide sequence: TGTGCCAGCAGCTATCTAGGACAGCATAATTCACCCCTCCACTTT. The whole variable domain, filled in from reference TRBV5-6 and TRBJ1-6, reads DAGVTQSPTHLIKTRGQQVTLRCSPKSGHDTVSWYQQALGQGPQFIFQYYEEEERQRGNFPDRFSGHQFPNYSSELNVNALLLGDSALYLCASSYLGQHNSPLHFGNGTRLTVT.

This clone was seen only a few times. The V and J genes are TRBV20-1 and TRBJ1-1, with TRBD1 matching over 9 bases. There are 15 residues in the CDR3. V lost 6 bases, J lost 6 bases, and 14 bases stayed unmatched. The V gene's germline CDR1 is DFQATT and CDR2 SNEGSKA (reference sequence). In DNA, the CDR3 is TGCAGTGCCCACAGGGGGCGAAGTTTCGTCCCTGAAGCTTTCTTT. Its translation: CSAHRGRSFVPEAFF.

This clone has a handful of counts. CDR3 coding DNA: TGTGCCAGCAGTGAAATGGGAGGGACCCTTGTGCCCCAGCATTTT. It codes for CASSEMGGTLVPQHF. The chain joins TRBV6-1 to TRBJ1-5, with a weak D call TRBD1 (5 bases). With 2 bases removed from V and 9 bases from J, the gap between germline ends came to 17 bases. Germline V lookup: CDR1 MNHNS, CDR2 SASEGT. The CDR3 is 15 residues long.

The chain links TRBV27 to TRBJ1-2; D remains ambiguous. The germline V gene encodes CDR1 MNHEY and CDR2 SMNVEV (reference sequence). CDR3 length: 16 amino acids. The ends were cut back, 4 bases at V and 8 bases at J, with 23 bases in the middle. CDR3 coding DNA: TGTGCCAGCAGTTCCGACTCGGACTGGCGGATGGAGGGCTACACCTTC. Its protein product is CASSSDSDWRMEGYTF.